This T cell receptor (beta chain) was identified during a study of blood T cell repertoires in COVID-19. The age range of participants was roughly 18 to 90 years, with residence in about two dozen US areas. After removal of 3 bases from V and 10 bases from J, the junction contained 13 bases not matched to a gene. The CDR3 length is 17 residues. Germline V CDR1 and CDR2: MGHRA, YSYEKL. TCRdb's copy holds only in-frame clones and misses some; the assay was immunoSEQ multiplex PCR. The data hold 300,000 to 400,000 clones, with roughly 90% observed a single time. This receptor was identified in a young woman with acute COVID-19. The chain carries TRBV4-1 and TRBJ2-1; TRBD2 agrees at 12 bases. Sequencing was done on a sample of PBMCs or T cells enriched from blood (not recorded which). Here the CDR3 DNA reads TGCGCCAGCAGCCACATTCAATCTAGCGGGGGGGCTGGGGAGCAGTTCTTC. Translation: CASSHIQSSGGAGEQFF.